This T cell receptor (beta chain) was retrieved from a study of T cells in Graves' hyperthyroidism and ophthalmopathy. Ten or more counts support this clonotype. The antigen remains undetermined. The TCR beta CDR3 regions underwent amplification using RNA transcripts as the source. The HTBI set primed first-round TCR CDR3 RT-PCR. From the multiplex PCR reads, TCRdb called clonotypes with MiXCR, one entry per CDR3 protein. The sample consists of about 660,000 distinct CDR3 sequences, 45% of them appearing once. Not enrolled were patients with uncontrolled infection, other autoimmune disease, pregnancy or lactation. Study observations and caveats: Most thyroid-expanded clonotypes above 0.001 were also found in blood. A model of 13 V-J pairs discriminated ophthalmopathy from stable hyperthyroidism. Before onset, by a median of approximately 6.2 months, the model predicted ophthalmopathy.

This clonotype was sampled from an adult man with Graves' disease, either hyperthyroidism or ophthalmopathy (not recorded which). Sequenced material: peripheral blood or thyroid tissue (not recorded which).

The chain's CDR3 is CASSLRTGDEKLFF. The CDR3 DNA follows: TGTGCCAGCAGCTTAAGGACGGGAGATGAAAAACTGTTTTTT. The V call is TRBV7-9, the J call TRBJ1-4; D unclear. The germline V gene encodes CDR1 SEHNR and CDR2 FQNEAQ (reference sequence). The CDR3 length is 14 residues. The V end lost 2 bases, the J end lost 6 bases, and 10 bases lay between the germline ends.